The entry that follows covers one TCR beta chain sequence. Its antigen is unknown. The V end lost 3 bases, the J end lost 3 bases, and 3 bases lay between the germline ends. This CDR3 is built from 11 residues. Germline assignment: CDR1 SGHRS and CDR2 YFSETQ. These data belong to a study of Ad26.COV2.S vaccination and SARS-CoV-2 variants. As to treatment: roughly 20 received Ad26.COV2.S at low or high dose, single or two shots; 5 received placebo; per-sample allocation not given. All samples were drawn on day 63, counting from the first vaccine or placebo injection. Sequencing used immunoSEQ multiplex PCR; TCRdb keeps in-frame clones, though not all of them. The table lists fewer than 400,000 clones, about 85% of them singletons. Findings and caveats of the study: With respect to non-spike TCR breadth, vaccine and placebo recipients were similar.

The source of this sequence is a person aged 18-65 years who received the Ad26.COV2.S COVID-19 vaccine or a placebo. The sample consisted of peripheral blood, taken in a trial of Ad26.COV2.S vaccine versus placebo. This sequence joins TRBV5-1 and TRBJ1-1; D unresolved. The DNA of the CDR3 is TGCGCCAGCAGCTCATACACTGAAGCTTTCTTT. Amino acid sequence: CASSSYTEAFF.